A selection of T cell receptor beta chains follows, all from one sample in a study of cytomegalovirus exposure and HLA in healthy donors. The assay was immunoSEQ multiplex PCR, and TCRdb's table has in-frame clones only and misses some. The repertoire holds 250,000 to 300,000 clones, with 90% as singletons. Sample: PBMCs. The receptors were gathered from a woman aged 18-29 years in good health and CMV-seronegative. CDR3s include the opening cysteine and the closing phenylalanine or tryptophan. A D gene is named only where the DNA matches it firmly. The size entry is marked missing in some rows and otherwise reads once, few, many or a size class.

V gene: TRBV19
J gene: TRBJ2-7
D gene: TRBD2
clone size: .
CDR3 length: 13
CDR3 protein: CASSGTSINEQYF
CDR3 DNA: TGTGCCAGTTCCGGGACTAGCATCAACGAGCAGTACTTC

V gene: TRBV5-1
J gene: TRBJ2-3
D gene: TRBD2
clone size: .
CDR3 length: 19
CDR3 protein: CASSLVSLAGLLGADTQYF
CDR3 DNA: TGCGCCAGCAGCTTGGTCAGCTTAGCGGGGCTACTAGGGGCAGATACGCAGTATTTT

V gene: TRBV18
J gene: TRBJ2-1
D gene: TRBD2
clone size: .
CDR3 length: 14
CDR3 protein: CASSPLAGEGLPFF
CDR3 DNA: TGTGCCAGCTCACCTCTAGCGGGGGAGGGCCTTCCGTTCTTC

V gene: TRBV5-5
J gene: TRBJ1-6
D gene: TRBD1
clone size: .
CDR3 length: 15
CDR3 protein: CASSFSGTGDSPLHF
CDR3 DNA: TGTGCCAGCAGCTTTTCTGGGACAGGGGATTCACCCCTCCACTTT

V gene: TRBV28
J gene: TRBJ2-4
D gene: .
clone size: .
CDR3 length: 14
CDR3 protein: CASSFLSGNSIQYF
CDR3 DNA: TGTGCCAGCAGTTTTCTGTCAGGGAATAGCATTCAGTACTTC

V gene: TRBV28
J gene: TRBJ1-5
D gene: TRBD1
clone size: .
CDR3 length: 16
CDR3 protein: CASSLSAGGLIQPQHF
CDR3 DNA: TGTGCCAGCAGTTTATCGGCAGGGGGCTTGATTCAGCCCCAGCATTTT

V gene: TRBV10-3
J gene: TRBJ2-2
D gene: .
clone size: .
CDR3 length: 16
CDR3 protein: CAISDRSSGQTGELFF
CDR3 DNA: TGTGCCATCAGTGATAGGAGTAGCGGTCAAACCGGGGAGCTGTTTTTT

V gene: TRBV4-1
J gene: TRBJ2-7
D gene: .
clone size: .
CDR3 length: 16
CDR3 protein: CASSQDFSEGYYEQYF
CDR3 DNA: TGCGCCAGCAGCCAAGATTTTAGCGAGGGATACTACGAGCAGTACTTC

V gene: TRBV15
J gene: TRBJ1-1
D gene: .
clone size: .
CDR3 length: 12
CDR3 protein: CATSRTNTEAFF
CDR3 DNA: TGTGCCACCAGCAGGACAAACACTGAAGCTTTCTTT

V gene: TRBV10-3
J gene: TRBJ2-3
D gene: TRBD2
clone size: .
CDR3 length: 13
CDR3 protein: CATGRGGRDTQYF
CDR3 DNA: TGTGCCACCGGCCGGGGGGGCAGAGATACGCAGTATTTT

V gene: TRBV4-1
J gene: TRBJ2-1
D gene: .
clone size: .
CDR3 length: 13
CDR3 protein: CASSQDLAAPQFF
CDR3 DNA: TGCGCCAGCAGCCAAGATTTGGCGGCACCTCAGTTCTTC

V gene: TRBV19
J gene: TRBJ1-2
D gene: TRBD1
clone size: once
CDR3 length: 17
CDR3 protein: CASSILRDRGPTYGYTF
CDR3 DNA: TGTGCCAGTAGTATCCTCCGGGACAGGGGGCCAACCTATGGCTACACCTTC

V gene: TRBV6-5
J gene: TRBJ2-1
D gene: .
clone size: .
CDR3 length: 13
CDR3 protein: CASNTGMSNEQFF
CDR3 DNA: TGTGCCAGCAATACAGGGATGAGTAATGAGCAGTTCTTC

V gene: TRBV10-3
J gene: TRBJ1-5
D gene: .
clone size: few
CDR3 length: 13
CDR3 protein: CAIAGTEGFPQHF
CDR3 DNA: TGTGCCATCGCCGGGACGGAGGGCTTCCCCCAGCATTTT

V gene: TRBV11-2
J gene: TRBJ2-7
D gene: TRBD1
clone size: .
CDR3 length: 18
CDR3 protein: CASSLDVGQGILNYEQYF
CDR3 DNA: TGTGCCAGCAGCTTAGATGTAGGACAGGGCATTTTGAACTACGAGCAGTACTTC

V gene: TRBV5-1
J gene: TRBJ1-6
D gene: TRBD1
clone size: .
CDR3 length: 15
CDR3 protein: CASRLGQGGNSPLHF
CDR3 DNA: TGCGCCAGCAGACTCGGACAGGGGGGTAATTCACCCCTCCACTTT

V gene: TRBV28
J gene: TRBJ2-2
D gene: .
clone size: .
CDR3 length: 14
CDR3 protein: CASTLPGNTGELFF
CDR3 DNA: TGTGCCAGCACCCTCCCGGGTAACACCGGGGAGCTGTTTTTT

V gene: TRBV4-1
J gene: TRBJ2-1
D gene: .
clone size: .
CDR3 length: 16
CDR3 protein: CASSQDLGTYYNEQFF
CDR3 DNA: TGCGCCAGCAGCCAAGATTTGGGGACTTACTACAATGAGCAGTTCTTC

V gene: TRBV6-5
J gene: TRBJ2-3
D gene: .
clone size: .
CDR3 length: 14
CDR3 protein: CASSYSRDTDTQYF
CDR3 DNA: TGTGCCAGCAGTTACTCTCGGGACACAGATACGCAGTATTTT

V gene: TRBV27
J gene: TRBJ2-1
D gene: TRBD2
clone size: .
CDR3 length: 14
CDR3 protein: CASTPGLAVNEQFF
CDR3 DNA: TGTGCCAGCACTCCGGGACTAGCTGTTAATGAGCAGTTCTTC

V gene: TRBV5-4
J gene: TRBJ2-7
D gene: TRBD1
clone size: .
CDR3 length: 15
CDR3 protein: CASSTGTGLSYEQYF
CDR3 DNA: TGTGCCAGCAGTACCGGGACAGGCCTTTCCTACGAGCAGTACTTC

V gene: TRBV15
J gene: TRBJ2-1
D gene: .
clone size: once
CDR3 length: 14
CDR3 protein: CATSRGGGLGEQFF
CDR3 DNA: TGTGCCACCAGCAGAGGAGGAGGGTTGGGTGAGCAGTTCTTC

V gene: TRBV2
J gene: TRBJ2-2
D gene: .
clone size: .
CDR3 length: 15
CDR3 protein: CASSAGRVYTGELFF
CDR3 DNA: TGTGCCAGCAGTGCGGGCAGGGTTTACACCGGGGAGCTGTTTTTT

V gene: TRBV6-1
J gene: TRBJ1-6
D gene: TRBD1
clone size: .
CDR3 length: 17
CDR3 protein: CASSARAGGKGNSPLHF
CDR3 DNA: TGTGCCAGCAGTGCGAGGGCAGGGGGCAAAGGAAATTCACCCCTCCACTTT

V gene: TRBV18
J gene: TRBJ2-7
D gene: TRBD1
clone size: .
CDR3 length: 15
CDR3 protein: CASSANRGPTYEQYF
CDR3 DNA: TGTGCCAGCTCAGCGAACAGGGGCCCGACCTACGAGCAGTACTTC

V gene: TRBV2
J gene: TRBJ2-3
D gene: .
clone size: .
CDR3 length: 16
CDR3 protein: CASSAVSPSSTDTQYF
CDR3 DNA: TGTGCCAGCAGTGCAGTGAGTCCTAGTAGTACAGATACGCAGTATTTT

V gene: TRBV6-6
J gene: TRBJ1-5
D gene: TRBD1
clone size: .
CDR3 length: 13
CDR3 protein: CASVQGTNQPQHF
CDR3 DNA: TGTGCCAGTGTACAGGGGACAAATCAGCCCCAGCATTTT

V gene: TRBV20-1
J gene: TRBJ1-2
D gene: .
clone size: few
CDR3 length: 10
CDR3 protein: CSAIGGGYTF
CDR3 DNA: TGCAGTGCTATTGGAGGTGGCTACACCTTC

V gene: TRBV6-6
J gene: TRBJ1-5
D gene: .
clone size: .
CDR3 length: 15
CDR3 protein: CASNDRRPAGQPQHF
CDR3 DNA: TGTGCCAGCAACGATCGACGCCCCGCGGGTCAGCCCCAGCATTTT

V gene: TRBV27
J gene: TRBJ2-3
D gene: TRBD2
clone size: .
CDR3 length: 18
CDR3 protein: CASSPLFVRGAHTDTQYF
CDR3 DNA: TGTGCCAGCAGTCCTCTTTTTGTGCGGGGGGCCCACACAGATACGCAGTATTTT

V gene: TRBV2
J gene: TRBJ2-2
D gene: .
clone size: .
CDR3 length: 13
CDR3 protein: CASAVGETGELFF
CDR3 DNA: TGTGCCAGCGCTGTCGGTGAAACCGGGGAGCTGTTTTTT

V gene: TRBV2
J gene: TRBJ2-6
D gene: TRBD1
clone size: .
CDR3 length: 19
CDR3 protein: CASRLPLRDRGSGANVLTF
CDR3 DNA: TGTGCCAGCAGGTTACCCCTCCGGGACAGGGGTTCTGGGGCCAACGTCCTGACTTTC

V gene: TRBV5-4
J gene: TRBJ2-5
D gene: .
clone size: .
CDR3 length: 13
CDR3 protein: CASSLAPQEIQYF
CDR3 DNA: TGTGCCAGCAGCTTGGCTCCTCAAGAGATCCAGTACTTC

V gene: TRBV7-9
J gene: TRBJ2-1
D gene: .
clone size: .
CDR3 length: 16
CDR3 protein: CASSTSTDSTYNEQFF
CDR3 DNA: TGTGCCAGCAGCACCTCGACAGATTCAACCTACAATGAGCAGTTCTTC

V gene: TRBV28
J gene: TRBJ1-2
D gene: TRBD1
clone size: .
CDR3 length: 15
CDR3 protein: CASSLQDRGSHGYTF
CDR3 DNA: TGTGCCAGCAGTTTACAGGACAGGGGTTCTCATGGCTACACCTTC

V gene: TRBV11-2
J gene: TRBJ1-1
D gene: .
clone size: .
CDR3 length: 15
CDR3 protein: CASSFGEGLNTEAFF
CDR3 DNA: TGTGCCAGCAGCTTTGGGGAGGGTTTGAACACTGAAGCTTTCTTT